These 15 T cell receptor beta chains originate from one sample sequenced in a study of T-cell reconstitution after alpha-beta-depleted transplantation in children. The TCRbeta library incorporated unique molecular identifiers. A single record per CDR3 protein comes from TCRdb applying MiXCR to the PCR reads. This table has around 190,000 distinct CDR3 sequences, roughly 7% appearing once. Material: PBMCs, obtained before TCRalphabeta/CD19-depleted stem cell transplant. Source of these receptors: a boy under 10 years old with acute lymphoblastic leukemia, due to receive a stem cell transplant.

The chain links TRBV10-3 to TRBJ2-7, with 7 bases aligning to TRBD1. The CDR3 has 13 residues. Germline lookup yields CDR1 ENHRY and CDR2 SYGVKD. Trimming removed 4 bases from V and 2 bases from J; junction bases left unmatched: 2. The CDR3 protein is CAISGGTAYEQYF. In nucleotides, the CDR3 is TGTGCCATCAGTGGGGGGACAGCCTACGAGCAGTACTTC.

This clonotype was detected ten times or more. This chain uses TRBV6-5 with TRBJ1-1; D gene ambiguous. The CDR3 contains 12 residues. Germline loops: CDR1 MNHEY, CDR2 SVGAGI. Trimming removed 6 bases from V and 4 bases from J, with 9 bases in between. The CDR3 sequence is CASSPSGTEAFF. CDR3 sequence (DNA): TGTGCCAGCAGCCCCTCAGGCACTGAAGCTTTCTTT.

This chain joins TRBV12-3 or TRBV12-4 and TRBJ2-5; 11 bases are shared with TRBD2. The CDR3 runs 14 residues. The trim removed 8 bases at V and 4 bases at J, leaving 6 bases unmatched. CDR3 DNA: TGTGCCAGCGGAATTAGCGGGGGGGCAGAGACCCAGTACTTC. It encodes CASGISGGAETQYF.

J is TRBJ1-1 and V is TRBV7-3, with TRBD1 identical over 10 bases. This CDR3 has 15 amino acids. V shed 4 bases and J 1 base; nucleotides not matched to a gene: 3. Germline CDR1 reads SGHTA; CDR2 reads FQGTGA. This CDR3 reads CASSSDRGRNTEAFF. DNA of the CDR3: TGTGCCAGCAGCTCGGACAGGGGGAGGAACACTGAAGCTTTCTTT.

There are many counts of this clonotype. This chain connects TRBV12-3 or TRBV12-4 to TRBJ2-6, with D maybe TRBD2 (7 bases). Deletions cut 4 bases from V and 0 bases from J, with 13 bases between. This CDR3 has 17 amino acids. Here the CDR3 reads CASSYGGGFSGANVLTF. The CDR3 DNA reads as TGTGCCAGCAGTTATGGCGGGGGCTTCTCTGGGGCCAACGTCCTGACTTTC.

This clonotype was recorded at least ten times. V usage is TRBV14 and J usage is TRBJ2-1; TRBD2 matches 13 bases. The J segment lost 8 bases and the V segment lost 3 bases, leaving 4 bases of the junction unmatched. Germline CDR1 reads SGHDN; CDR2 reads FVKESK. This CDR3 has 15 amino acids. The CDR3 nucleotides are TGTGCCAGCAGCCACCGACTAGCGGGAGGCCATGAGCAGTTCTTC. Residues: CASSHRLAGGHEQFF. Combining the CDR3 with reference TRBV14 and TRBJ2-1 gives the whole variable domain EAGVTQFPSHSVIEKGQTVTLRCDPISGHDNLYWYRRVMGKEIKFLLHFVKESKQDESGMPNNRFLAERTGGTYSTLKVQPAELEDSGVYFCASSHRLAGGHEQFFGPGTRLTVL.

This clonotype was seen many times. The V gene is TRBV5-6, the J gene TRBJ2-5, with 7 positions matching TRBD2. CDR1 is SGHDT and CDR2 is YYEEEE in the germline V gene. The CDR3 is made up of 14 amino acids. The ends lost 2 bases at V and 5 bases at J; junction bases unmatched: 6. CDR3 region: CASSFPGGRETQYF. The CDR3 region has the DNA TGTGCCAGCAGCTTTCCGGGGGGAAGGGAGACCCAGTACTTC.

This clonotype was counted ten times or more. J is TRBJ2-1 and V is TRBV29-1; 9 bases line up with TRBD2. The CDR3 covers 16 residues. Germline V gives CDR1 SQVTM, CDR2 ANQGSEA. V dropped 2 bases and J dropped 1; count of bases not matched to a gene: 6. CDR3 loop: CSVEPLSGGSYNEQFF. The CDR3 DNA follows: TGCAGCGTTGAACCCCTAAGCGGGGGGTCCTACAATGAGCAGTTCTTC.

This clonotype was seen at least ten times. J is TRBJ2-3 and V is TRBV7-3, with D uncertain. There are 14 residues in the CDR3. Trimming cost V 1 base and J 1 base, with 6 bases left between them. Per the germline V gene, CDR1 is SGHTA and CDR2 is FQGTGA. Here the CDR3 DNA reads TGTGCCAGCAGCTTAAACCCGGGCACAGATACGCAGTATTTT. This codes for CASSLNPGTDTQYF.

The sample holds one count of this clonotype. The rearrangement uses TRBV12-3 or TRBV12-4 and TRBJ1-5; possibly TRBD1 for D (5 bases). The J call may be incorrect, as the DNA end agrees better with TRBJ2-3. CDR3 length: 15 amino acids. This CDR3 reads CASSSSREGNQPQYF. In nucleotides, the CDR3 is TGTGCCAGCAGTTCGAGCAGGGAAGGCAATCAGCCCCAGTATTTT.

This clonotype was seen repeatedly, ten times or more. Compared with germline, one end of the junction differs, possibly owing to a read error. The J gene is TRBJ2-5, the V gene TRBV7-9; no firm D call. The CDR3 spans 14 residues. Germline assignment: CDR1 SEHNR and CDR2 FQNEAQ (reference sequence). The CDR3 nucleotides read TGCATAATTGACCCAGACCCCGGACAAGAGACCCAGTACTTC. Residues: CIIDPDPGQETQYF.

In its sample, this clonotype was seen a few times. This chain joins TRBV28 and TRBJ1-1; D gene unclear. V lost 2 bases, J lost 7 bases, and 11 bases lay in between. The CDR3 sequence is 13 residues long. The germline gives CDR1 MDHEN, CDR2 SYDVKM. CDR3 coding DNA: TGTGCCAGCAGTTTAGTACAGCCACGTGAAGCTTTCTTT. Translating gives CASSLVQPREAFF.

This clonotype was recorded at least ten times. The chain is built from TRBV20-1 and TRBJ2-5; weak D call: TRBD2 (5 bases). Germline V CDR1 and CDR2: DFQATT, SNEGSKA (reference sequence). Trimming took 6 bases from V and 5 from J, leaving 13 bases between them. The CDR3 is 12 residues long. The CDR3 DNA reads as TGCAGTGCCCACGGGGTGGGTGAGACCCAGTACTTC. This codes for CSAHGVGETQYF.

There are many counts of this clonotype. The V gene is TRBV28, the J gene TRBJ2-7, with TRBD2 matching 13 bases. This CDR3 has 14 amino acids. Looked up from germline, CDR1 is MDHEN and CDR2 is SYDVKM. Unmatched junction bases numbered 6, after V lost 4 bases and J lost 9 bases. In DNA, the CDR3 is TGTGCCAGCAGTTCAGGACTAGCGGGGGCCTTGCAGTACTTC. As protein: CASSSGLAGALQYF.

The CDR3 DNA is TGCAGTGCACGGGGGGATAGCTCCTACAATGAGCAGTTCTTC. It yields the protein CSARGDSSYNEQFF. The gene calls are TRBV20-1 and TRBJ2-1, with 7 bases lining up with TRBD2. Per germline, CDR1 DFQATT and CDR2 SNEGSKA (reference sequence). The CDR3 extends over 14 amino acids. V gave up 6 bases and J gave up 0 bases; unmatched junction bases: 5.